The clone carrying this T cell receptor (beta chain) was counted between two and nine times. Its target is not known. The data were obtained in a study of vaccination and CD4 T cells after COVID-19. Study-wide context: Control cultures received a CEFX pool, an HIV-1 Nef pool, or no peptide.

Treatment described: approximately nine-day PBMC culture with coronavirus spike peptide pools or control peptides (ViraFEST assay). After expanding antigen-specific T cells with peptide pools, ViraFEST sequenced their TCRs. Oncomine TCR Beta short-read sequencing was applied to DNA from cultured CD4+ T cells. TCRdb reprocessed the PCR reads with MiXCR, giving one entry per CDR3 protein. The table has some 14,000 distinct CDR3 sequences, roughly 26% seen once. The input for sequencing was CD4+ T cells from blood, cultured in vitro, taken after SARS-CoV-2 vaccination. This TCR came from a human donor who had recovered from COVID-19.

This CDR3 is CSARGGRVNQPQHF. The CDR3 region has the DNA TGCAGTGCTAGAGGGGGGAGGGTTAATCAGCCCCAGCATTTT. The V gene is TRBV20-1, the J gene TRBJ1-5, with a possible D match to TRBD1 (5 bases). This CDR3 spans 14 amino acids. The V gene lost 1 base and the J gene lost 4 bases, with 11 bases spanning the gap. Per the germline V gene, CDR1 is DFQATT and CDR2 is SNEGSKA (reference sequence).